This T cell receptor beta chain is drawn from a study of blood T cell repertoires in COVID-19. As for the study in general: The United States, Italy and Spain were the sources of the acute and convalescent COVID-19 samples.

Germline values: CDR1 WNHNN, CDR2 SYGVQD (reference sequence). Trimming at V came to 6 bases and at J to 10 bases, leaving 12 bases not matched to a gene. This CDR3 is built from 14 residues. Authors' methods: Estimation of nucleated cell counts was performed using reference gene primer amplification. The data were produced by immunoSEQ multiplex PCR, yet TCRdb's version contains in-frame clones alone and is incomplete. The V and J calls and clone size come from that table; D and trimming were worked out from the DNA. The repertoire holds almost 55,000 clones, roughly 87% seen once, with approximately 7.8% in the top ten. By sample share, this clone is medium-sized.

The sequence was collected from a man aged 50-59 years with active COVID-19. This chain joins TRBV10-1 and TRBJ1-5; 7 bases match TRBD1. Sequencing input: peripheral blood. CDR3 bases: TGCGCCAGCAGCCCCGACAGGGCCTGGCTACCCCAGCATTTT. Translation gives CASSPDRAWLPQHF.